These T cell receptor beta chains were read from a single sample in a study of shared clonotypes between healthy human individuals. TCRdb's copy holds only in-frame clones and misses some; the assay was immunoSEQ multiplex PCR. The sample has 1.4 million or so clones; around 98.5% are singletons. Sequencing was performed on naive CD4+ T cells sorted from blood. Source of these receptors: a man younger than 45 in good health. CDR3s include the opening cysteine and the closing phenylalanine or tryptophan. The D gene is left open where the match is weak. The size of a clone is reported for some rows only, either as once, few or many, or as a class for expanded clones.

size	length	V	D	J	DNA	CDR3
NA	16	TRBV5-1	TRBD1	TRBJ2-2	TGCGCCAGCAGCTTGGTAGGGACAGCAAACACCGGGGAGCTGTTTTTT	CASSLVGTANTGELFF
once	16	TRBV7-3	NA	TRBJ1-2	TGTGCCAGCAGCCAATACGGGAGGGGTGGAGGCTATGGCTACACCTTC	CASSQYGRGGGYGYTF
NA	13	TRBV5-5	NA	TRBJ2-7	TGTGCCAGCAGCTTTATCGGGACCTACGAGCAGTACTTC	CASSFIGTYEQYF
NA	13	TRBV2	NA	TRBJ1-1	TGTGCCAGCAGTGGAATGTCGCAGGCTGAAGCTTTCTTT	CASSGMSQAEAFF
NA	13	TRBV5-1	TRBD1	TRBJ1-2	TGCGCCAGCAGCGCGGGACAGGGATTAGGCTACACCTTC	CASSAGQGLGYTF
NA	16	TRBV9	TRBD2	TRBJ2-7	TGTGCCAGCAGCCCCCGGGGTAGCGGGAGGACCTACGAGCAGTACTTC	CASSPRGSGRTYEQYF
NA	14	TRBV23-1	TRBD1	TRBJ2-7	TGCGCCAGCAGGAATCAGGGGGTCTTCTACGAGCAGTACTTC	CASRNQGVFYEQYF
NA	17	TRBV11-3	NA	TRBJ2-1	TGTGCCAGCAGCTTAGCCCTATCCAGTGGGGTAAGGAATGAGCAGTTCTTC	CASSLALSSGVRNEQFF
NA	15	TRBV25-1	TRBD2	TRBJ2-5	TGTGCCAGCAGTGAACAAGGACTAGTCACAGAGACCCAGTACTTC	CASSEQGLVTETQYF
NA	16	TRBV4-3	NA	TRBJ1-1	TGCGCCAGCAGCCAAGATAGTCCAGGAGTGGCCACTGAAGCTTTCTTT	CASSQDSPGVATEAFF
NA	14	TRBV6-1	NA	TRBJ2-7	TGTGCCAGCAATCGCGGGACGGCCACCTACGAGCAGTACTTC	CASNRGTATYEQYF
NA	16	TRBV5-1	TRBD2	TRBJ2-3	TGCGCCAGCAGCCCGTGGACTAGCGTAGGCACAGATACGCAGTATTTT	CASSPWTSVGTDTQYF
NA	15	TRBV28	NA	TRBJ1-1	TGTGCCAGCAGTTTGTCTGGGCAGGACGACACTGAAGCTTTCTTT	CASSLSGQDDTEAFF
few	15	TRBV4-2	TRBD2	TRBJ2-2	TGTGCCAGCAGCCAAGAAGCGGGAGGGCCCGGGGAGCTGTTTTTT	CASSQEAGGPGELFF
NA	15	TRBV5-1	NA	TRBJ2-3	TGCGCCAGCAGCACGACCTCCCACCCCGCAGATACGCAGTATTTT	CASSTTSHPADTQYF
NA	13	TRBV5-4	NA	TRBJ1-2	TGTGCCAGCAGTGAAACGACGGGTTGGGGCTACACCTTC	CASSETTGWGYTF
NA	16	TRBV9	NA	TRBJ2-1	TGTGCCAGCAGCGTATCTGGGTCCCTTGGACACAATGAGCAGTTCTTC	CASSVSGSLGHNEQFF
NA	15	TRBV5-1	NA	TRBJ2-2	TGCGCCAGCAGCCACGGGAGCCCATACACCGGGGAGCTGTTTTTT	CASSHGSPYTGELFF
NA	11	TRBV5-4	NA	TRBJ2-7	TGTGCCAGCAGCTTTAACTACGAGCAGTACTTC	CASSFNYEQYF
NA	13	TRBV9	NA	TRBJ2-7	TGTGCCAGCAGCGGGGGAGCTCCCTACGAGCAGTACTTC	CASSGGAPYEQYF
NA	15	TRBV27	TRBD2	TRBJ2-3	TGTGCCAGCAGTTTGGTAGCGGGAGTCACAGATACGCAGTATTTT	CASSLVAGVTDTQYF
NA	15	TRBV7-3	NA	TRBJ2-1	TGTGCCAGCAGCTTTGGCGGAGCAACCTACAATGAGCAGTTCTTC	CASSFGGATYNEQFF
NA	16	TRBV7-2	TRBD1	TRBJ2-2	TGTGCCAGCAGCTCTGGACAGGTTACTTACACCGGGGAGCTGTTTTTT	CASSSGQVTYTGELFF
NA	17	TRBV5-4	TRBD2	TRBJ2-1	TGTGCCAGCAGCCACGCGCGGGAGGGGGCTTCCTACAATGAGCAGTTCTTC	CASSHAREGASYNEQFF
NA	11	TRBV19	NA	TRBJ2-3	TGTGCCAGTAGTATTTCGGATACGCAGTATTTT	CASSISDTQYF
NA	15	TRBV9	NA	TRBJ2-1	TGTGCCAGCAGCGTAGAGGAGGGATCCTACAATGAGCAGTTCTTC	CASSVEEGSYNEQFF
NA	14	TRBV5-1	TRBD2	TRBJ2-2	TGCGCCAGCAGCCCGAGCGGGGCAACCGGGGAGCTGTTTTTT	CASSPSGATGELFF
NA	12	TRBV11-2	NA	TRBJ1-1	TGTGCCAGCAGCTTAGACCGAACTGAAGCTTTCTTT	CASSLDRTEAFF
once	15	TRBV11-2	TRBD1	TRBJ2-1	TGTGCCAGCAGCGCCGACAGGGGGTCCTACAATGAGCAGTTCTTC	CASSADRGSYNEQFF
NA	13	TRBV5-4	NA	TRBJ2-3	TGTGCCAGCAGCACCTTTGGCACAGATACGCAGTATTTT	CASSTFGTDTQYF
NA	16	TRBV7-6	NA	TRBJ2-6	TGTGCCAGCAGCTTTTCGACAGGAAGAGGGGCCAACGTCCTGACTTTC	CASSFSTGRGANVLTF
NA	14	TRBV5-1	NA	TRBJ1-4	TGCGCCAGCAGCTTGGTCCCAGGCGGTGAAAAACTGTTTTTT	CASSLVPGGEKLFF
NA	16	TRBV5-6	TRBD2	TRBJ2-5	TGTGCCAGCAGCTTGTGGGGGGGTAGCATCCAAGAGACCCAGTACTTC	CASSLWGGSIQETQYF
NA	14	TRBV4-3	NA	TRBJ2-4	TGCGCCAGCAGCCAAGATGGATGGGGGGCGAATCAGTACTTC	CASSQDGWGANQYF
NA	13	TRBV29-1	NA	TRBJ2-3	TGCAGCGCTAACACGGGACTGACAGATACGCAGTATTTT	CSANTGLTDTQYF
NA	15	TRBV6-5	TRBD1	TRBJ2-1	TGTGCCAGCAGTTACGGGACAGGCCATCAAAATGAGCAGTTCTTC	CASSYGTGHQNEQFF
NA	15	TRBV5-6	TRBD2	TRBJ2-1	TGTGCCAGCAGCGCAGGACTAGCGGGAGTATTTGAGCAGTTCTTC	CASSAGLAGVFEQFF
NA	16	TRBV18	TRBD2	TRBJ2-5	TGTGCCAGCTCACCACGATCTAGCGGGAGTGGAGAGACCCAGTACTTC	CASSPRSSGSGETQYF
NA	15	TRBV4-3	TRBD2	TRBJ2-1	TGCGCCAGCAGCCGAGGACTAGCGTCCTACAATGAGCAGTTCTTC	CASSRGLASYNEQFF
NA	16	TRBV11-3	NA	TRBJ2-1	TGTGCCAGCAGCTTCGGGAGCTTGGTTGGATACAATGAGCAGTTCTTC	CASSFGSLVGYNEQFF
NA	15	TRBV19	NA	TRBJ1-2	TGTGCCAGTAGTATCAGGAGGGGCGCTAACTATGGCTACACCTTC	CASSIRRGANYGYTF
NA	13	TRBV7-2	NA	TRBJ2-1	TGTGCCAGCAGCCCCCGAGCGGGTAATGAGCAGTTCTTC	CASSPRAGNEQFF
NA	14	TRBV5-6	TRBD2	TRBJ2-3	TGTGCCAGCAGCTTTGCGACTAGCACAGATTCGCAGTATTTT	CASSFATSTDSQYF
once	15	TRBV5-1	NA	TRBJ2-2	TGCGCCAGCAGCCCACAGGGAGGGAACACCGGGGAGCTGTTTTTT	CASSPQGGNTGELFF
NA	15	TRBV28	TRBD1	TRBJ1-5	TGTGCCAGCAGTTTGGTAGGGGGCGCGAGTCAGCCCCAGCATTTT	CASSLVGGASQPQHF
NA	16	TRBV6-4	NA	TRBJ2-3	TGTGCCAGCAGTGACTCTCCCAGCCGGGGGTCAGATACGCAGTATTTT	CASSDSPSRGSDTQYF
NA	14	TRBV10-3	NA	TRBJ2-7	TGTGCCATCAGTGAGCGGGACTCCTCCTACGAGCAGTACTTC	CAISERDSSYEQYF
once	18	TRBV23-1	NA	TRBJ2-1	TGCGCCAGCAGTCAATCGTTGGTTCGGGCTGCAGGGAGGAATGAGCAGTTCTTC	CASSQSLVRAAGRNEQFF
once	15	TRBV7-2	NA	TRBJ2-7	TGTGCCAGCAGCTTAGTCGGCTCAGGGGCCTACGAGCAGTACTTC	CASSLVGSGAYEQYF
NA	17	TRBV11-2	NA	TRBJ1-3	TGTGCCAGCAGCTTACCCAGTAGTGGGAGCTCTGGAAACACCATATATTTT	CASSLPSSGSSGNTIYF
once	15	TRBV7-2	NA	TRBJ2-7	TGTGCCAGCAGCTTAACGGTCGGGTGGGACTACGAGCAGTACTTC	CASSLTVGWDYEQYF
NA	13	TRBV5-8	TRBD1	TRBJ1-2	TGTGCCAGCAGTTTCCGGGACAGTTATGGCTACACCTTC	CASSFRDSYGYTF
NA	14	TRBV18	NA	TRBJ1-2	TGTGCCAGCTCGCCCGTACAGAATTCCTATGGCTACACCTTC	CASSPVQNSYGYTF
once	13	TRBV18	NA	TRBJ2-7	TGTGCCAGCTCGACAGTTTCGACCTACGAGCAGTACTTC	CASSTVSTYEQYF
NA	15	TRBV5-5	NA	TRBJ1-5	TGTGCCAGCAGCTTGGGAGGGGTTCCCGATCAGCCCCAGCATTTT	CASSLGGVPDQPQHF